A single T cell receptor beta chain is shown here with its context. The data were taken from a study of blood T cell repertoires in COVID-19. Study-level background: The samples span acute and convalescent COVID-19 from the United States, Italy and Spain. Sample material is recorded as cDNA or gDNA derived from T cells, B-cell-depleted T cells, or PBMCs.

The authors' processing: Amplification from reference gene primers served as the basis for estimated nucleated cell counts. TCRdb keeps only in-frame clones here, not all; method: immunoSEQ multiplex PCR. The V and J calls and clone size were taken over from that table, and D and trimming were inferred from the DNA. The sample includes under 95,000 clones, 82% of them seen just once. CDR1 is MNHEY and CDR2 is SVGAGI in the germline V gene. The CDR3 sequence is 14 residues long. The V segment lost 6 bases and the J segment 2 bases; nucleotides outside the gene matches: 6. Input material: peripheral blood. The chain is built from TRBV6-5 and TRBJ2-5, with 7 positions matching TRBD2. The source of this sequence is a man between 50 and 59 years old with acute or convalescent COVID-19. CDR3 DNA sequence: TGTGCCAGCAGCAAGGGAGGGTCTCAAGAGACCCAGTACTTC. Its translation: CASSKGGSQETQYF.